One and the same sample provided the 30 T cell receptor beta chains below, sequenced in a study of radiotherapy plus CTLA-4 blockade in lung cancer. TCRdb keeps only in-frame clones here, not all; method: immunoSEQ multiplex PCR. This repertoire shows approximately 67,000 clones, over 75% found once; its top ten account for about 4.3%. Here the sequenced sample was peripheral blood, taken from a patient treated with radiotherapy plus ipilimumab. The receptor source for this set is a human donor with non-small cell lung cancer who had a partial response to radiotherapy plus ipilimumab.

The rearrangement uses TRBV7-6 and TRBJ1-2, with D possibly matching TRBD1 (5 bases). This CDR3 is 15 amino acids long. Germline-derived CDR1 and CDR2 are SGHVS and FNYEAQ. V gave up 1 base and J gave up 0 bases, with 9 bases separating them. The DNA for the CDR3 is TGTGCCAGCAGCTTAGGACAGACTCCTAACTATGGCTACACCTTC. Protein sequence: CASSLGQTPNYGYTF.

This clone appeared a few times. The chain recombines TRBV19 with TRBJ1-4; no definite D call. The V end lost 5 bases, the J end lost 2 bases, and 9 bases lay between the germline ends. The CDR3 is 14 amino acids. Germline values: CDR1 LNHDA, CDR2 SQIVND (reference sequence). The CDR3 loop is CASSPGWTNEKLFF. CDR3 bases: TGTGCCAGTAGTCCCGGGTGGACTAATGAAAAACTGTTTTTT.

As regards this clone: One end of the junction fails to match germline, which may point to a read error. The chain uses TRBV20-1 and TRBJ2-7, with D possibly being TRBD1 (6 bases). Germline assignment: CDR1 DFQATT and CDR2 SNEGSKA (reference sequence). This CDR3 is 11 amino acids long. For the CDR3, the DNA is TGCAGCGCTACAGGGAACTACGAGCAGTACTTC. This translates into CSATGNYEQYF.

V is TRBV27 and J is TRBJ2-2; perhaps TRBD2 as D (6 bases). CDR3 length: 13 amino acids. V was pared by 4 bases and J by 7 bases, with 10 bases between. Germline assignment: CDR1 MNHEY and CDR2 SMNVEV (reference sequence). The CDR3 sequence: CASSWDSGGELFF. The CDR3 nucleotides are TGTGCCAGCAGTTGGGACTCCGGCGGGGAGCTGTTTTTT.

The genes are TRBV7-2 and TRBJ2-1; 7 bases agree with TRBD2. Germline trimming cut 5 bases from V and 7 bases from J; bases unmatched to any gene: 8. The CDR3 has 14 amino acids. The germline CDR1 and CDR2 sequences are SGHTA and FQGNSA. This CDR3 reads CASSRLAQINEQFF. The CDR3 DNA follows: TGTGCCAGCAGCCGACTAGCCCAGATAAATGAGCAGTTCTTC. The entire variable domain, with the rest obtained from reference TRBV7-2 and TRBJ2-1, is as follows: GAGVSQSPSNKVTEKGKDVELRCDPISGHTALYWYRQSLGQGLEFLIYFQGNSAPDKSGLPSDRFSAERTGGSVSTLTIQRTQQEDSAVYLCASSRLAQINEQFFGPGTRLTVL.

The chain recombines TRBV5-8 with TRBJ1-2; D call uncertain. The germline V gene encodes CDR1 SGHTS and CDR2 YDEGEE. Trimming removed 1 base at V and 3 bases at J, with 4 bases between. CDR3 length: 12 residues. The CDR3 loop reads CASSLLDYGYTF. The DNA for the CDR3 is TGTGCCAGCAGCTTGTTAGACTATGGCTACACCTTC.

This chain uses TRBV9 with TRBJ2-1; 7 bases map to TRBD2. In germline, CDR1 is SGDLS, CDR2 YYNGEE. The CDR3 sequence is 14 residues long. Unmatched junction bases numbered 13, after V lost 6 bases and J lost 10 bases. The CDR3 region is CASTPLGGGNEQFF. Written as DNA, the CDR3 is TGTGCCAGCACCCCCCTTGGGGGAGGGAACGAGCAGTTCTTC.

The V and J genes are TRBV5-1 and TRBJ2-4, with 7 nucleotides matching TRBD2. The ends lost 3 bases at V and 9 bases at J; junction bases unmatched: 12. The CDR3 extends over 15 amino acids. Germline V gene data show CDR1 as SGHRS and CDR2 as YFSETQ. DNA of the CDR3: TGCGCCAGCAGCTCCCTTGGGGGGGAGAGGGGCATTCAGTACTTC. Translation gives CASSSLGGERGIQYF.

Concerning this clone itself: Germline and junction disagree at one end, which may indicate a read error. Here the CDR3 DNA reads TGTGCCAGCAGCGCGAAAGTAGCGGAGACTTCCTACGAGCAGCACTTC. This encodes CASSAKVAETSYEQHF. The rearrangement joins TRBV9 to TRBJ2-7; weak D call: TRBD2 (6 bases). Looked up from germline, CDR1 is SGDLS and CDR2 is YYNGEE. This CDR3 has 16 residues. Full variable domain (remainder filled in from reference TRBV9 and TRBJ2-7): DSGVTQTPKHLITATGQRVTLRCSPRSGDLSVYWYQQSLDQGLQFLIQYYNGEERAKGNILERFSAQQFPDLHSELNLSSLELGDSALYFCASSAKVAETSYEQHFGPGTRLTVT.

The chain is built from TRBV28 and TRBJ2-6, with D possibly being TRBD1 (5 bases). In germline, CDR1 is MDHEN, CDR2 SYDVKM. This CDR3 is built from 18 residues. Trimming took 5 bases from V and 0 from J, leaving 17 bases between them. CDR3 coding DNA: TGTGCCAGCAGTACTCACAGGCTTTCTGACTCTGGGGCCAACGTCCTGACTTTC. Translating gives CASSTHRLSDSGANVLTF.

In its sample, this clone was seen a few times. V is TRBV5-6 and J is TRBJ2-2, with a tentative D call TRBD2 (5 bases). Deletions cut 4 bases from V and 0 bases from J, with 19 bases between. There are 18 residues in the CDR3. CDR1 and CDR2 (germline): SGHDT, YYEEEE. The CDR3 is CASSRDGILEANTGELFF. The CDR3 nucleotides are TGTGCCAGCAGCCGCGACGGGATACTAGAGGCGAACACCGGGGAGCTGTTTTTT.

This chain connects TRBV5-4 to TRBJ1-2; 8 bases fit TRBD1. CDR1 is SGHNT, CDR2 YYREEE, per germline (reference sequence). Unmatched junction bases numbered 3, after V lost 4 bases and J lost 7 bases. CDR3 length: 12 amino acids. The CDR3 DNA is TGTGCCAGCAGCATAGACAGGGGTGGCTACACCTTC. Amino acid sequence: CASSIDRGGYTF.

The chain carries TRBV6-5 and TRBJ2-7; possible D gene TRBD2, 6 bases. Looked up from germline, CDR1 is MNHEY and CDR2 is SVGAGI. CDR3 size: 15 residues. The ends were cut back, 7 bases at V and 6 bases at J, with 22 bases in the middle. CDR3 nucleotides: TGTGCCAGCAAAAGAGGTGGCGGGATGGCAAGCGAGCAGTACTTC. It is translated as CASKRGGGMASEQYF.

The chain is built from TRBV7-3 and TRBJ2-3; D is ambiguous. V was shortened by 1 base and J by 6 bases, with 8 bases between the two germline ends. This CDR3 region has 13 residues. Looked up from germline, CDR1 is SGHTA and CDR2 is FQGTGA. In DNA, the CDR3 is TGTGCCAGCAGCTTAAACCAGAGGGATACGCAGTATTTT. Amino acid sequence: CASSLNQRDTQYF.

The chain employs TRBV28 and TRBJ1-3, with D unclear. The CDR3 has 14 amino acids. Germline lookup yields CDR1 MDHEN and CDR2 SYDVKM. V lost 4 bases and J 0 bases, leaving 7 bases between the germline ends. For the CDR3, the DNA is TGTGCCAGCAGTTCCTCTTCCTCTGGAAACACCATATATTTT. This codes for CASSSSSSGNTIYF.

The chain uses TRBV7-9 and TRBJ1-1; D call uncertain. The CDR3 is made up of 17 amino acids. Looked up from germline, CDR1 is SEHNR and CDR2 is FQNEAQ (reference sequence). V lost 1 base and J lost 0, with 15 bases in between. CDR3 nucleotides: TGTGCCAGCAGCTTAGAAGGGAGTAGTCCGCTGAACACTGAAGCTTTCTTT. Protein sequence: CASSLEGSSPLNTEAFF.

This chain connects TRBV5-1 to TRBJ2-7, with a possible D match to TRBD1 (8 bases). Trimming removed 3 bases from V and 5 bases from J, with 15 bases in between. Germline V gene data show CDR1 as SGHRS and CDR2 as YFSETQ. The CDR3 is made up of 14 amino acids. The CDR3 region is CASSYRTGRDEQYF. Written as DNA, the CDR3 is TGCGCCAGCAGCTACAGGACAGGGAGGGACGAGCAGTACTTC.

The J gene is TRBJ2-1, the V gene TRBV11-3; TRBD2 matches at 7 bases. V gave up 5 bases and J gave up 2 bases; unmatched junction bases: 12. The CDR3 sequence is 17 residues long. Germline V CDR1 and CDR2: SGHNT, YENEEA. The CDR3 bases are TGTGCCAGCAGCAAAAAACAAGCGGGGAGTCCCTACAATGAGCAGTTCTTC. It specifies CASSKKQAGSPYNEQFF. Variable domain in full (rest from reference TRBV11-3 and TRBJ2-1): EAGVVQSPRYKIIEKKQPVAFWCNPISGHNTLYWYLQNLGQGPELLIRYENEEAVDDSQLPKDRFSAERLKGVDSTLKIQPAELGDSAVYLCASSKKQAGSPYNEQFFGPGTRLTVL.

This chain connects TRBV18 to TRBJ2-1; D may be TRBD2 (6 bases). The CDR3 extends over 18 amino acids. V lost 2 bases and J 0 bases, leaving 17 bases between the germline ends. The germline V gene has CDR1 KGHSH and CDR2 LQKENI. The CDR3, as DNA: TGTGCCAGCTCACCAAGGACTACGAGACGTTTCTCCTACAATGAGCAGTTCTTC. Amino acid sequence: CASSPRTTRRFSYNEQFF. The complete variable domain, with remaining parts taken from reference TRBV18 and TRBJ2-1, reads NAGVMQNPRHLVRRRGQEARLRCSPMKGHSHVYWYRQLPEEGLKFMVYLQKENIIDESGMPKERFSAEFPKEGPSILRIQQVVRGDSAAYFCASSPRTTRRFSYNEQFFGPGTRLTVL.

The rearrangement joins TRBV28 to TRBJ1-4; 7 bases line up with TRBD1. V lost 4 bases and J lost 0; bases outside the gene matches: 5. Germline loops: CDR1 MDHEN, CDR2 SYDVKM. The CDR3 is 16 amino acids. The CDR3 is CASSSPGGPTNEKLFF. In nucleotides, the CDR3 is TGTGCCAGCAGTTCACCAGGGGGGCCAACTAATGAAAAACTGTTTTTT.

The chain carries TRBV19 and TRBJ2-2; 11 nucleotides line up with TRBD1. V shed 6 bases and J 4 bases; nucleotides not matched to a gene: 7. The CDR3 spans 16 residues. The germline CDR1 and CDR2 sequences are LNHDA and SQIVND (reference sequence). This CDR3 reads CASRSWTGGITGELFF. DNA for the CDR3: TGTGCCAGTAGGAGTTGGACAGGGGGCATCACCGGGGAGCTGTTTTTT.

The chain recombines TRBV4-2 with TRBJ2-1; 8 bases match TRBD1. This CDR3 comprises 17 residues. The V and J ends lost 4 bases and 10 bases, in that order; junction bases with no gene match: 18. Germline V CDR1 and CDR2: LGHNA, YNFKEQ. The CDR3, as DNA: TGTGCCAGCAGCCCGACAGGGGCCACACTAACCCTCTACGAGCAGTTCTTC. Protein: CASSPTGATLTLYEQFF.

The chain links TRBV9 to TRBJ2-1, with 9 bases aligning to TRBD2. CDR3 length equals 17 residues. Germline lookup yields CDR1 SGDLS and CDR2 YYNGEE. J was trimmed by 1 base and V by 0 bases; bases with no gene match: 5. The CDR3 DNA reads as TGTGCCAGCAGCGTAGTGGCTAGCGGGAAATCCTACAATGAGCAGTTCTTC. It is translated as CASSVVASGKSYNEQFF.

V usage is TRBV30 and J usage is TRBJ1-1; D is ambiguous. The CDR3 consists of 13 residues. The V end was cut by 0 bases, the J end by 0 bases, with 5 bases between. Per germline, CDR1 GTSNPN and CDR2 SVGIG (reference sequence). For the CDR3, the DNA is TGTGCCTGGAGTGTCGGAGTGAACACTGAAGCTTTCTTT. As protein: CAWSVGVNTEAFF.

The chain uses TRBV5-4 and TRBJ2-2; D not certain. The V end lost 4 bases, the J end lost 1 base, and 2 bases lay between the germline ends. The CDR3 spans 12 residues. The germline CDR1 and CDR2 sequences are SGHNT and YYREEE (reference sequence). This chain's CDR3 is CASSRNTGELFF. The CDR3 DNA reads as TGTGCCAGCAGCCGGAACACCGGGGAGCTGTTTTTT. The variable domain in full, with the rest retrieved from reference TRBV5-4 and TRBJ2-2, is ETGVTQSPTHLIKTRGQQVTLRCSSQSGHNTVSWYQQALGQGPQFIFQYYREEENGRGNFPPRFSGLQFPNYSSELNVNALELDDSALYLCASSRNTGELFFGEGSRLTVL.

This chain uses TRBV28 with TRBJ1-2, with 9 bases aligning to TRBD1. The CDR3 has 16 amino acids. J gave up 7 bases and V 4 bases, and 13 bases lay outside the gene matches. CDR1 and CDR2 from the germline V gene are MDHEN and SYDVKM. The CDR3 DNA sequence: TGTGCCAGCAGTTACCAGGGGACAGGGAGGCTTGGTGGCTACACCTTC. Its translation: CASSYQGTGRLGGYTF.

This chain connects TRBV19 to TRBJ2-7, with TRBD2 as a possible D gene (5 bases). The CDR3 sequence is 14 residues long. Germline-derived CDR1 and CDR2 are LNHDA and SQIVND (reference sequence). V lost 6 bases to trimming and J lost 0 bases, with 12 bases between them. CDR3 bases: TGTGCCAGTAGGGAGCGGAGGAGCTCCTACGAGCAGTACTTC. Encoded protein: CASRERRSSYEQYF. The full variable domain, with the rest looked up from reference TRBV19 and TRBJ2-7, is DGGITQSPKYLFRKEGQNVTLSCEQNLNHDAMYWYRQDPGQGLRLIYYSQIVNDFQKGDIAEGYSVSREKKESFPLTVTSAQKNPTAFYLCASRERRSSYEQYFGPGTRLTVT.

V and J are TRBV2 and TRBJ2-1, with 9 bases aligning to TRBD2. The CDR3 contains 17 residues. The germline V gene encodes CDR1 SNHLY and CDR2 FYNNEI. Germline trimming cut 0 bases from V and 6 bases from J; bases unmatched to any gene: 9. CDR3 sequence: CASSEALVSGSLNEQFF. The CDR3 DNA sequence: TGTGCCAGCAGTGAAGCGCTTGTTAGCGGGAGCCTCAATGAGCAGTTCTTC.

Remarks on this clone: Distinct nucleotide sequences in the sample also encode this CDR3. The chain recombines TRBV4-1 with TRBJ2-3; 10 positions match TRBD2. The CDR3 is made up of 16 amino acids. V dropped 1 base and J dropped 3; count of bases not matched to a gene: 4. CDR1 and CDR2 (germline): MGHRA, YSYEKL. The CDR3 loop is CASSQALAGGTDTQYF. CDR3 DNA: TGCGCCAGCAGCCAAGCCTTAGCGGGAGGTACAGATACGCAGTATTTT.

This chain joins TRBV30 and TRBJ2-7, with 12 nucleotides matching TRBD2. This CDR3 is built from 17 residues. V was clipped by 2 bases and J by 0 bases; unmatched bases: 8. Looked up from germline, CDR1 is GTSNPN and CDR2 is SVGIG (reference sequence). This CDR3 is CAWSLSGLAGLSYEQYF. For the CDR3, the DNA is TGTGCCTGGAGTTTGAGCGGACTAGCGGGACTCTCCTACGAGCAGTACTTC.